The 32 T cell receptor beta chains presented below share a single source sample, sequenced in a study of cytomegalovirus exposure and HLA in healthy donors. The primer mix had 60 Vbeta and 13 Jbeta primers. TCRdb's table, derived via immunoSEQ multiplex PCR, lists solely in-frame clones and lacks some. The repertoire holds roughly 240,000 clones, with around 80% as singletons. Sample: PBMCs. All receptors derive from a boy between 10 and 17 years old in good health and CMV-seronegative.

This chain links TRBV30 with TRBJ2-1; 9 nucleotides match TRBD2. Germline V CDR1 and CDR2: GTSNPN, SVGIG (reference sequence). This CDR3 region has 17 residues. V shed 2 bases, J shed 0 bases, and the junction held 8 bases outside the gene matches. CDR3 bases: TGTGCCTGGAGTAGGGCTAGCGGGATGAGCTCCTACAATGAGCAGTTCTTC. Translation: CAWSRASGMSSYNEQFF.

This clone was counted a single time. CDR3 DNA: TGTGCCAGCAGCAAACGGGCCGGGGGGGCAGATACGCAGTATTTT. Protein sequence: CASSKRAGGADTQYF. The chain combines TRBV7-8 with TRBJ2-3; the match to TRBD2 covers 8 bases. CDR1 and CDR2 from the germline V gene are SGHVS and FQNEAQ. Losses at the gene ends were 5 bases for V and 4 bases for J; bases not matched to a gene: 8. This CDR3 comprises 15 residues.

The V call is TRBV15, the J call TRBJ2-3, with D possibly being TRBD1 (6 bases). The germline V and J ends were trimmed by 8 bases and 0 bases, with 12 bases remaining between them. CDR1 and CDR2 from the germline V gene are LNHNV and YYDKDF (reference sequence). This CDR3 has 14 residues. For the CDR3, the DNA is TGTGCCACCTCCAGGGGATATAGCACAGATACGCAGTATTTT. Translation: CATSRGYSTDTQYF.

This clone showed up just a few times. J is TRBJ1-4 and V is TRBV18, with a tentative D call TRBD1 (6 bases). The length of the CDR3 is 18 residues. Between the trimmed V and J ends, which lost 1 base and 0 bases, there was a span of 15 bases. In germline, CDR1 is KGHSH, CDR2 LQKENI. CDR3: CASSPRRQAIATNEKLFF. The CDR3 DNA is TGTGCCAGCTCACCACGAAGACAGGCCATTGCAACTAATGAAAAACTGTTTTTT. Full variable domain (missing parts from reference TRBV18 and TRBJ1-4): NAGVMQNPRHLVRRRGQEARLRCSPMKGHSHVYWYRQLPEEGLKFMVYLQKENIIDESGMPKERFSAEFPKEGPSILRIQQVVRGDSAAYFCASSPRRQAIATNEKLFFGSGTQLSVL.

The J gene is TRBJ2-1, the V gene TRBV7-9; perhaps TRBD2 as D (5 bases). The V and J ends lost 0 bases and 1 base respectively, with 7 bases between them. There are 15 residues in the CDR3. Germline CDR1 reads SEHNR; CDR2 reads FQNEAQ (reference sequence). The DNA of the CDR3 is TGTGCCAGCAGCTTAGCGGCGGGTTCCTACAATGAGCAGTTCTTC. Amino acids: CASSLAAGSYNEQFF.

The chain carries TRBV6-5 and TRBJ1-1; D is perhaps TRBD1 (6 bases). This CDR3 is built from 14 residues. Germline V CDR1 and CDR2: MNHEY, SVGAGI. The ends were cut back, 5 bases at V and 0 bases at J, with 10 bases in the middle. Written as DNA, the CDR3 is TGTGCCAGCAGTGGGGACACCATGAACACTGAAGCTTTCTTT. This encodes CASSGDTMNTEAFF.

This chain uses TRBV5-1 with TRBJ2-5; TRBD1 aligns across 10 bases. The closer fit of TRBJ2-7 to the DNA end suggests the J call may be wrong. CDR3 length: 15 residues. Germline V lookup: CDR1 SGHRS, CDR2 YFSETQ. The CDR3 spells CASRSFGQGAYEQYF. CDR3 in DNA: TGCGCCAGCAGGAGCTTCGGACAGGGGGCCTACGAGCAGTACTTC.

This clone was seen just once. The chain combines TRBV9 with TRBJ1-5; maybe TRBD1 (5 bases). V was shortened by 4 bases and J by 7 bases, with 18 bases between the two germline ends. In germline, CDR1 is SGDLS, CDR2 YYNGEE. The CDR3 spans 15 residues. The CDR3 DNA sequence: TGTGCCAGCAGCCCAAAGAGGGGTGCGGGGCAGCCCCAGCATTTT. Residues: CASSPKRGAGQPQHF.

The gene calls are TRBV5-8 and TRBJ2-2; 8 nucleotides agree with TRBD1. Germline V CDR1 and CDR2: SGHTS, YDEGEE. This CDR3 region has 15 residues. V was clipped by 4 bases and J by 1 base; unmatched bases: 3. CDR3 DNA: TGTGCCAGCAGCAGGACAGGGATGAACACCGGGGAGCTGTTTTTT. It codes for CASSRTGMNTGELFF.

This sequence joins TRBV6-1 and TRBJ2-3, with 8 bases lining up with TRBD2. CDR3 length: 15 residues. Germline CDR1 reads MNHNS; CDR2 reads SASEGT. The trim removed 3 bases at V and 4 bases at J, leaving 6 bases unmatched. The CDR3 sequence is CASSDPGTRADTQYF. The DNA for the CDR3 is TGTGCCAGCAGTGACCCCGGGACTAGGGCAGATACGCAGTATTTT.

J is TRBJ2-1 and V is TRBV2; TRBD1 is a possible D gene (5 bases). Deletions cut 10 bases from V and 5 bases from J, with 21 bases between. Germline V gives CDR1 SNHLY, CDR2 FYNNEI. There are 15 residues in the CDR3. The CDR3 nucleotides are TGTGCCACCCTATCAGCCGACAGTGGAGACAATGAGCAGTTCTTC. This codes for CATLSADSGDNEQFF.

The chain carries TRBV7-8 and TRBJ2-7; TRBD2 aligns across 10 bases. After removal of 1 base from V and 2 bases from J, the junction contained 5 bases not matched to a gene. The CDR3 covers 16 residues. Per germline, CDR1 SGHVS and CDR2 FQNEAQ. The CDR3 sequence: CASSLGYSGGTYEQYF. The CDR3 DNA sequence: TGTGCCAGCAGCTTAGGTTATAGCGGGGGGACCTACGAGCAGTACTTC.

The CDR3: CASSYSTSDTGELFF. The CDR3, as DNA: TGTGCCAGCAGTTACTCGACTAGCGACACCGGGGAGCTGTTTTTT. The rearrangement links TRBV6-6 to TRBJ2-2; 8 nucleotides align to TRBD2. The CDR3 is made up of 15 amino acids. The germline CDR1 and CDR2 sequences are MNHNY and SVGAGI (reference sequence). Trimming removed 0 bases from V and 3 bases from J; junction bases left unmatched: 0.

In its sample, this clone was seen once. V usage is TRBV7-2 and J usage is TRBJ2-7; D is perhaps TRBD2 (7 bases). The CDR3 consists of 14 residues. CDR1 and CDR2 from the germline V gene are SGHTA and FQGNSA. V was cut by 1 base and J by 9 bases, with 16 bases left in between. CDR3 protein: CASSLETGGGRQYF. CDR3 nucleotides: TGTGCCAGCAGCTTAGAGACGGGCGGGGGCCGGCAGTACTTC.

The chain links TRBV19 to TRBJ1-1; no reliable D call. CDR1 is LNHDA, CDR2 SQIVND, per germline (reference sequence). This CDR3 region has 19 residues. Trimming took 5 bases from V and 2 from J, leaving 27 bases between them. The CDR3 protein is CASSPRESGFEESNTEAFF. The DNA for the CDR3 is TGTGCCAGTAGTCCACGGGAGAGCGGGTTTGAAGAATCAAACACTGAAGCTTTCTTT.

V and J are TRBV6-1 and TRBJ2-5; D unclear. The J call may be in error: the DNA end matches TRBJ2-7 better. The CDR3 is 13 residues long. Per the germline V gene, CDR1 is MNHNS and CDR2 is SASEGT. The DNA of the CDR3 is TGTGCCAGCAGTGTTCTCGCTCCCTACGAGCAGTACTTC. Protein: CASSVLAPYEQYF.

This chain connects TRBV19 to TRBJ1-5; TRBD1 matches at 7 bases. The CDR3 covers 14 residues. Germline V CDR1 and CDR2: LNHDA, SQIVND (reference sequence). The trim removed 6 bases at V and 2 bases at J, leaving 4 bases unmatched. The CDR3 DNA reads TGTGCCAGTAGGATTACAGGGGGCAATCAGCCCCAGCATTTT. It translates to CASRITGGNQPQHF. Full variable domain (missing parts from reference TRBV19 and TRBJ1-5): DGGITQSPKYLFRKEGQNVTLSCEQNLNHDAMYWYRQDPGQGLRLIYYSQIVNDFQKGDIAEGYSVSREKKESFPLTVTSAQKNPTAFYLCASRITGGNQPQHFGDGTRLSIL.

This sequence joins TRBV11-2 and TRBJ2-3; perhaps TRBD1 as D (6 bases). V gave up 3 bases and J gave up 0 bases, with 7 bases separating them. The CDR3 has 14 amino acids. Germline V gives CDR1 SGHAT, CDR2 FQNNGV. The CDR3: CASSFDRSTDTQYF. In DNA form, the CDR3 reads TGTGCCAGCAGCTTCGACAGGAGCACAGATACGCAGTATTTT.

This clone has only one observation. The genes are TRBV7-3 and TRBJ2-3; 7 nucleotides line up with TRBD2. The CDR3 covers 14 residues. Germline CDR1 is SGHTA and CDR2 is FQGTGA. The J segment lost 1 base and the V segment lost 5 bases, leaving 3 bases of the junction unmatched. CDR3 DNA: TGTGCCAGCAGCCGTGCGGGGGGCACAGATACGCAGTATTTT. It encodes CASSRAGGTDTQYF.

This chain joins TRBV11-2 and TRBJ2-3; possible D gene TRBD1, 6 bases. CDR1 is SGHAT, CDR2 FQNNGV, per germline. Trimming shortened V by 4 bases and J by 4 bases, and 15 bases separated the two germline ends. The CDR3 is 15 amino acids. The CDR3 loop reads CASSWRPGTPDTQYF. The CDR3 nucleotides are TGTGCCAGCAGCTGGCGCCCCGGGACACCAGATACGCAGTATTTT.

The genes are TRBV2 and TRBJ2-5; perhaps TRBD2 as D (7 bases). CDR3 length: 13 residues. Germline V gene lookup returns CDR1 SNHLY and CDR2 FYNNEI. V was trimmed by 11 bases and J by 5 bases, leaving 18 bases between them. The CDR3 loop is CAGQRGLGETQYF. The CDR3 DNA reads TGTGCCGGACAGCGGGGCCTTGGGGAGACCCAGTACTTC.

A remark on this clone: The junction shows a germline mismatch at one end, possibly a read error. J is TRBJ2-3 and V is TRBV10-3, with 9 bases aligning to TRBD2. The CDR3 covers 16 residues. CDR1 ENHRY and CDR2 SYGVKD come from the germline V gene. CDR3: CAISNGAGGYPETQYF. Here the CDR3 DNA reads TGTGCCATCTCAAACGGAGCGGGGGGATACCCAGAGACGCAGTATTTT.

This chain joins TRBV6-5 and TRBJ2-7; D is possibly TRBD2 (5 bases). The CDR3 sequence is 12 residues long. The germline gives CDR1 MNHEY, CDR2 SVGAGI. Trimming pared 5 bases from V and 3 bases from J, leaving 8 bases between. The CDR3 DNA is TGTGCCAGCAGTATGGGGAGCTACGAGCAGTACTTC. Translating it yields CASSMGSYEQYF.

The genes are TRBV25-1 and TRBJ1-2; TRBD1 aligns across 9 bases. The CDR3 loop spans 16 amino acids. The trim removed 3 bases at V and 6 bases at J, leaving 11 bases unmatched. The germline V gene encodes CDR1 MGHDK and CDR2 SYGVNS. CDR3 coding DNA: TGTGCCAGCAGTGACCCAGGGACAGGGAACGTCCATGGCTACACCTTC. As protein: CASSDPGTGNVHGYTF.

About this clone: Other DNA sequences of this sample code for an identical CDR3. V is TRBV30 and J is TRBJ2-5, with 9 bases matching TRBD2. The germline V gene has CDR1 GTSNPN and CDR2 SVGIG (reference sequence). The trim removed 3 bases at V and 1 base at J, leaving 3 bases unmatched. This CDR3 comprises 14 residues. The CDR3, as DNA: TGTGCCTGGAGGCGGGGGGGCCCCCAAGAGACCCAGTACTTC. As protein: CAWRRGGPQETQYF.

The chain is built from TRBV7-8 and TRBJ1-1; weak D call: TRBD1 (5 bases). This CDR3 is built from 13 residues. Germline CDR1 is SGHVS and CDR2 is FQNEAQ. Trimming removed 4 bases at V and 3 bases at J, with 9 bases between. CDR3 sequence reads: CASSSTGYTEAFF. CDR3 sequence (DNA): TGTGCCAGCAGCTCCACAGGTTACACTGAAGCTTTCTTT.

The chain recombines TRBV30 with TRBJ2-7; perhaps TRBD2 as D (6 bases). From germline, CDR1 is GTSNPN and CDR2 SVGIG (reference sequence). The V end lost 1 base, the J end lost 7 bases, and 8 bases lay between the germline ends. The CDR3 sequence is 11 residues long. As DNA, the CDR3 is TGTGCCTGGAGTGCCGGGGGAGAGCAGTACTTC. Translation gives CAWSAGGEQYF.

This rearrangement joins TRBV30 to TRBJ1-1, with 7 bases matching TRBD1. The CDR3 extends over 18 amino acids. V was clipped by 3 bases and J by 3 bases; unmatched bases: 19. From germline, CDR1 is GTSNPN and CDR2 SVGIG (reference sequence). The CDR3 sequence is CAWSAQLGRGIGHTEAFF. The CDR3 coding sequence is TGTGCCTGGAGCGCCCAGTTGGGCAGGGGGATTGGGCACACTGAAGCTTTCTTT.

This rearrangement joins TRBV7-9 to TRBJ2-2; TRBD2 might be the D (7 bases). Germline assignment: CDR1 SEHNR and CDR2 FQNEAQ (reference sequence). Trimming took off 5 bases at V and 1 base at J, with 17 bases between the two ends. The CDR3 length is 17 residues. The CDR3 sequence is CASSLDRGALNTGELFF. The CDR3 region has the DNA TGTGCCAGCAGCCTTGATCGGGGGGCTCTGAACACCGGGGAGCTGTTTTTT.

The chain links TRBV7-9 to TRBJ2-3; possibly TRBD1 for D (5 bases). Trimming pared 3 bases from V and 0 bases from J, leaving 10 bases between. Germline V gene data show CDR1 as SEHNR and CDR2 as FQNEAQ (reference sequence). The CDR3 covers 15 residues. CDR3 in amino acids: CASSFRQTSTDTQYF. For the CDR3, the DNA is TGTGCCAGCAGCTTCCGACAGACTAGCACAGATACGCAGTATTTT.

The gene calls are TRBV5-5 and TRBJ2-1; 7 bases are shared with TRBD2. The length of the CDR3 is 16 residues. The trim removed 4 bases at V and 0 bases at J, leaving 7 bases unmatched. The germline CDR1 and CDR2 sequences are SGHKS and YYEKEE (reference sequence). The CDR3: CASSHTGTISYNEQFF. As DNA, the CDR3 is TGTGCCAGCAGCCATACCGGGACTATCTCCTACAATGAGCAGTTCTTC.

This clone occurred many times. The chain combines TRBV6-1 with TRBJ2-2; 8 nucleotides line up with TRBD2. The trim removed 7 bases at V and 3 bases at J, leaving 4 bases unmatched. Germline CDR1 is MNHNS and CDR2 is SASEGT. This CDR3 has 14 amino acids. The CDR3 is CASTAGADTGELFF. The CDR3 DNA reads as TGTGCCAGCACAGCGGGAGCGGACACCGGGGAGCTGTTTTTT.